A single sample is the source of the 27 T cell receptor beta chains below, sequenced in a study of blood T cell repertoires in COVID-19. Using immunoSEQ multiplex PCR, the repertoire was profiled, and TCRdb retains in-frame clones only, with some absent. The sample contains hundreds of thousands of clones, roughly 89% of which appear only once. Sequenced: PBMCs or T cells enriched from blood (not recorded which). The receptors were sampled from a woman in her fifties or sixties who had been exposed to COVID-19.

This chain links TRBV23-1 with TRBJ1-2; the D is unclear. TRBV23-1 is annotated as an ORF whose role is uncertain. V shed 11 bases and J shed 5 bases, with 42 bases lying between them. CDR3 length: 21 amino acids. As DNA, the CDR3 is TGCGCCCGTCGTAGAAAGATAGCACCCGGGAAGGCTAGGAGGGTGGTTTATGGCTACACCTTC. Translation: CARRRKIAPGKARRVVYGYTF.

This clone occurred once. The chain has TRBV6-4 and TRBJ1-1; weak D call: TRBD1 (6 bases). The CDR3 is 13 residues long. V dropped 3 bases and J dropped 1 base, with 6 bases sitting between them. The V gene's germline CDR1 is MRHNA and CDR2 SNTAGT. CDR3: CASSEQGNTEAFF. The CDR3 DNA follows: TGTGCCAGCAGTGAACAGGGGAACACTGAAGCTTTCTTT.

This chain connects TRBV27 to TRBJ1-2, with D maybe TRBD1 (5 bases). Trimming pared 0 bases from V and 2 bases from J, leaving 10 bases between. The CDR3 is made up of 15 amino acids. In germline, CDR1 is MNHEY, CDR2 SMNVEV (reference sequence). The CDR3 nucleotides read TGTGCCAGCAGTTTATCGGGGGGTTTGAACTATGGCTACACCTTC. Its translation is CASSLSGGLNYGYTF.

This chain uses TRBV5-1 with TRBJ1-1; no clear D. Per the germline V gene, CDR1 is SGHRS and CDR2 is YFSETQ. Trimming left V 3 bases short and J 0 bases short, with 12 bases between. The CDR3 consists of 15 residues. Here the CDR3 DNA reads TGCGCCAGCAGCTGGAACCGGGAGTTGAACACTGAAGCTTTCTTT. This codes for CASSWNRELNTEAFF.

This chain connects TRBV5-4 to TRBJ1-2; D is uncertain. V lost 0 bases and J 6 bases, leaving 6 bases between the germline ends. There are 12 residues in the CDR3. The germline V gene has CDR1 SGHNT and CDR2 YYREEE (reference sequence). The CDR3 spells CASSLAGNGYTF. Written as DNA, the CDR3 is TGTGCCAGCAGCTTGGCAGGCAATGGCTACACCTTC.

Only one count was recorded for this clone. The chain has TRBV30 and TRBJ1-5; maybe TRBD1 (6 bases). V dropped 0 bases and J dropped 1 base, with 13 bases sitting between them. This CDR3 has 16 amino acids. Germline V gene sequence: CDR1 GTSNPN, CDR2 SVGIG (reference sequence). The CDR3 DNA is TGTGCCTGGAGTGTACAAGACAGGTTAAGCAATCAGCCCCAGCATTTT. Amino acid sequence: CAWSVQDRLSNQPQHF. Using reference TRBV30 and TRBJ1-5 for the parts outside the CDR3, the full variable domain is SQTIHQWPATLVQPVGSPLSLECTVEGTSNPNLYWYRQAAGRGLQLLFYSVGIGQISSEVPQNLSASRPQDRQFILSSKKLLLSDSGFYLCAWSVQDRLSNQPQHFGDGTRLSIL.

Here the CDR3 DNA reads TGTGCCAGCAGCTTAGATCGTCAGGGATATGGCTACACCTTC. Its protein product is CASSLDRQGYGYTF. This chain joins TRBV11-2 and TRBJ1-2, with D possibly TRBD1 on 5 matching bases. The CDR3 is 14 amino acids. The germline CDR1 and CDR2 sequences are SGHAT and FQNNGV. V lost 0 bases, J lost 5 bases, and 10 bases lay in between.

This clone was observed once. The same CDR3 is also encoded by other DNA sequences in this sample. This chain joins TRBV4-1 and TRBJ2-5; D ambiguous. Trimming cost V 1 base and J 3 bases, with 6 bases left between them. Per germline, CDR1 MGHRA and CDR2 YSYEKL. The CDR3 runs 13 residues. The CDR3, as DNA: TGCGCCAGCAGCCAAGTGCCAGAAGAGACCCAGTACTTC. Translating it yields CASSQVPEETQYF.

This chain links TRBV10-3 with TRBJ2-5; possibly TRBD2 for D (6 bases). Germline assignment: CDR1 ENHRY and CDR2 SYGVKD. The CDR3 is 12 residues long. Trimming left V 4 bases short and J 4 bases short, with 7 bases between. The CDR3 region is CAISVGGETQYF. The CDR3 coding sequence is TGTGCCATCAGTGTGGGGGGAGAGACCCAGTACTTC.

The chain carries TRBV5-1 and TRBJ1-5, with unresolved D. Germline V gives CDR1 SGHRS, CDR2 YFSETQ. The CDR3 is 13 amino acids. V shed 3 bases and J shed 7 bases, with 11 bases lying between them. The chain's CDR3 is CASSYDGGQPQHF. The CDR3 DNA reads TGCGCCAGCAGCTATGACGGAGGACAGCCCCAGCATTTT.

This chain links TRBV5-1 with TRBJ1-3; D is perhaps TRBD1 (6 bases). Germline lookup yields CDR1 SGHRS and CDR2 YFSETQ. This CDR3 has 16 amino acids. Trimming pared 4 bases from V and 0 bases from J, leaving 14 bases between. CDR3: CASSQTGTSSGNTIYF. CDR3 in DNA: TGCGCCAGCAGCCAAACCGGGACAAGCTCTGGAAACACCATATATTTT.

V usage is TRBV7-2 and J usage is TRBJ1-2; the D gene is possibly TRBD1 (6 bases). Germline V gene lookup returns CDR1 SGHTA and CDR2 FQGNSA. The CDR3 has 16 amino acids. Trimming pared 5 bases from V and 6 bases from J, leaving 22 bases between. CDR3 sequence (DNA): TGTGCCAGCAGCATTGGGAACAGGGTCCTTCCAAATGGCTACACCTTC. Translating gives CASSIGNRVLPNGYTF.

The chain couples TRBV18 to TRBJ2-1; unclear D gene. V lost 5 bases and J lost 0, with 11 bases in between. Per germline, CDR1 KGHSH and CDR2 LQKENI. The CDR3 sequence is 15 residues long. In DNA, the CDR3 is TGTGCCAGCTCAAAGCCTATGAGCTCCTACAATGAGCAGTTCTTC. Its translation: CASSKPMSSYNEQFF.

This clone was observed once. The gene calls are TRBV3-1 (or the pseudogene TRBV3-2) and TRBJ2-5; 7 bases line up with TRBD2. The V and J ends lost 4 bases and 10 bases, in that order; junction bases with no gene match: 9. The CDR3 is made up of 13 amino acids. Germline CDR1 LGHDT, CDR2 YNNKEL (reference sequence). For the CDR3, the DNA is TGTGCCAGCAGCCTCTCGGGGGAGGGGATCCAGTACTTC. Translating it yields CASSLSGEGIQYF.

V usage is TRBV28 and J usage is TRBJ2-4; D is possibly TRBD2 (6 bases). Trimming stripped 5 bases from V and 1 base from J, with 15 bases between. CDR3 length equals 16 residues. CDR1 MDHEN and CDR2 SYDVKM come from the germline V gene. The CDR3 sequence: CASSPLTSSAKNIQYF. The CDR3, as DNA: TGTGCCAGCAGTCCCTTGACTAGTTCTGCCAAAAACATTCAGTACTTC.

The chain carries TRBV9 and TRBJ2-2; D is possibly TRBD2 (6 bases). The ends were cut back, 0 bases at V and 6 bases at J, with 18 bases in the middle. Germline V gives CDR1 SGDLS, CDR2 YYNGEE. The CDR3 loop spans 17 amino acids. The CDR3 loop is CASSVALGTPSPGELFF. In DNA form, the CDR3 reads TGTGCCAGCAGCGTAGCTTTGGGGACTCCAAGCCCCGGGGAGCTGTTTTTT. Looking up the rest from reference TRBV9 and TRBJ2-2 gives the full variable domain: DSGVTQTPKHLITATGQRVTLRCSPRSGDLSVYWYQQSLDQGLQFLIQYYNGEERAKGNILERFSAQQFPDLHSELNLSSLELGDSALYFCASSVALGTPSPGELFFGEGSRLTVL.

The chain joins TRBV27 to TRBJ2-2; the match to TRBD2 covers 12 bases. The germline V gene encodes CDR1 MNHEY and CDR2 SMNVEV (reference sequence). Unmatched junction bases numbered 6, after V lost 6 bases and J lost 4 bases. There are 16 residues in the CDR3. CDR3: CASSLAGGSGTGELFF. The DNA of the CDR3 is TGTGCCAGCAGCCTAGCGGGGGGGTCGGGCACCGGGGAGCTGTTTTTT.

CDR3 bases: TGTGCCACCAGTGATGGAGGCTGGGAAGGTGAGACCCAGTACTTC. It yields the protein CATSDGGWEGETQYF. This chain uses TRBV24-1 with TRBJ2-5; a weak D match, TRBD2 (5 bases). V was shortened by 3 bases and J by 5 bases, with 15 bases between the two germline ends. The CDR3 contains 15 residues. Per germline, CDR1 KGHDR and CDR2 SFDVKD.

The genes are TRBV28 and TRBJ1-4; weak D call: TRBD1 (5 bases). The V and J ends lost 5 bases and 7 bases respectively, with 14 bases between them. The germline V gene encodes CDR1 MDHEN and CDR2 SYDVKM. CDR3 size: 14 residues. The CDR3 sequence: CASSLDSRSEKLFF. DNA for the CDR3: TGTGCCAGCAGTCTAGACAGTAGGAGTGAAAAACTGTTTTTT.

The rearrangement links TRBV18 to TRBJ2-2, with 7 bases identical to TRBD1. V shed 6 bases, J shed 2 bases, and the junction held 9 bases outside the gene matches. Germline-derived CDR1 and CDR2 are KGHSH and LQKENI. The CDR3 totals 16 residues. CDR3 coding DNA: TGTGCCAGCTCCCCATTCCTAGGGGGCAACACCGGGGAGCTGTTTTTT. Protein product: CASSPFLGGNTGELFF.

In this sample, this clone turned up once. The chain couples TRBV5-1 to TRBJ2-1; D is undetermined. The germline V gene has CDR1 SGHRS and CDR2 YFSETQ. The CDR3 contains 15 residues. V shed 0 bases and J shed 2 bases, with 9 bases lying between them. The CDR3: CASSLDNRAYNEQFF. DNA of the CDR3: TGCGCCAGCAGCTTGGACAACAGAGCCTACAATGAGCAGTTCTTC.

V gene TRBV11-3 combines with J gene TRBJ2-1, with 7 bases lining up with TRBD2. The CDR3 sequence is 14 residues long. The germline V gene encodes CDR1 SGHNT and CDR2 YENEEA. V lost 6 bases to trimming and J lost 6 bases; unmatched junction nucleotides: 8. CDR3 loop: CASSGGGIRNEQFF. The CDR3 region has the DNA TGTGCCAGCAGTGGGGGGGGAATTCGCAATGAGCAGTTCTTC.

The V call is TRBV7-8, the J call TRBJ2-7, with D possibly matching TRBD2 (5 bases). This CDR3 contains 14 residues. CDR1 is SGHVS, CDR2 FQNEAQ, per germline. V dropped 5 bases and J dropped 2 bases, with 13 bases sitting between them. The CDR3 nucleotides are TGTGCCAGCAGCCAGGAGGTAGGGCCCTACGAGCAGTACTTC. It encodes CASSQEVGPYEQYF. The variable domain in full, with the rest retrieved from reference TRBV7-8 and TRBJ2-7, is GAGVSQSPRYKVAKRGQDVALRCDPISGHVSLFWYQQALGQGPEFLTYFQNEAQLDKSGLPSDRFFAERPEGSVSTLKIQRTQQEDSAVYLCASSQEVGPYEQYFGPGTRLTVT.

The chain uses TRBV30 and TRBJ1-5; 12 bases line up with TRBD1. V lost 0 bases to trimming and J lost 1 base; unmatched junction nucleotides: 10. CDR3 size: 19 residues. CDR1 GTSNPN and CDR2 SVGIG come from the germline V gene (reference sequence). CDR3 in amino acids: CAWSVEGTGGIGSNQPQHF. Here the CDR3 DNA reads TGTGCCTGGAGTGTAGAAGGGACAGGGGGCATAGGCAGCAATCAGCCCCAGCATTTT.

The CDR3 loop reads CASSIDRGRLYEQYF. In nucleotides, the CDR3 is TGTGCCAGCAGCATCGACAGGGGGCGCCTTTACGAGCAGTACTTC. The chain carries TRBV3-1 (or the pseudogene TRBV3-2) and TRBJ2-7, with 10 bases lining up with TRBD1. The J segment lost 4 bases and the V segment lost 5 bases, leaving 8 bases of the junction unmatched. There are 15 residues in the CDR3. CDR1 and CDR2 from the germline V gene are LGHDT and YNNKEL (reference sequence).

J is TRBJ1-1 and V is TRBV15; a possible D gene is TRBD1 (5 bases). Germline V gives CDR1 LNHNV, CDR2 YYDKDF (reference sequence). The CDR3 is made up of 15 amino acids. V lost 5 bases to trimming and J lost 1 base, with 14 bases between them. CDR3 residues: CATSFDGGWNTEAFF. The CDR3 DNA reads TGTGCCACCAGCTTCGACGGGGGTTGGAACACTGAAGCTTTCTTT.

V usage is TRBV7-9 and J usage is TRBJ2-2; D is possibly TRBD2 (6 bases). There are 15 residues in the CDR3. V was trimmed by 5 bases and J by 4 bases, leaving 14 bases between them. The germline gives CDR1 SEHNR, CDR2 FQNEAQ (reference sequence). The CDR3 region has the DNA TGTGCCAGCAGCCCCACTAGCTCCCCCACCGGGGAGCTGTTTTTT. As protein: CASSPTSSPTGELFF.